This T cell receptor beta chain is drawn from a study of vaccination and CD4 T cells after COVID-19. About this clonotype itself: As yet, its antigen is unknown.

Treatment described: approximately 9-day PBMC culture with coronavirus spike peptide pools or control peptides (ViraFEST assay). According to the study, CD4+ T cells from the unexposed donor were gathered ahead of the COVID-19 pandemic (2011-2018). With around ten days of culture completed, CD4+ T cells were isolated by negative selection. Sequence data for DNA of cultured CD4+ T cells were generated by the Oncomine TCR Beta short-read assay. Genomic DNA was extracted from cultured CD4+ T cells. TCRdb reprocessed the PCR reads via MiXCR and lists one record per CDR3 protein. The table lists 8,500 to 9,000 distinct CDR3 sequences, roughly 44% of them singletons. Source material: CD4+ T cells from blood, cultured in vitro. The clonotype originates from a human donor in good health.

The chain's CDR3 is CASSILAGRKLDQPQHF. CDR3 nucleotides: TGTGCCAGTAGTATACTAGCGGGTCGAAAACTCGACCAGCCCCAGCATTTT. This chain uses TRBV19 with TRBJ1-5; D is unclear. V was shortened by 2 bases and J by 7 bases, with 21 bases between the two germline ends. From germline, CDR1 is LNHDA and CDR2 SQIVND (reference sequence). The CDR3 contains 17 residues. The full variable domain, with the rest looked up from reference TRBV19 and TRBJ1-5, is DGGITQSPKYLFRKEGQNVTLSCEQNLNHDAMYWYRQDPGQGLRLIYYSQIVNDFQKGDIAEGYSVSREKKESFPLTVTSAQKNPTAFYLCASSILAGRKLDQPQHFGDGTRLSIL.